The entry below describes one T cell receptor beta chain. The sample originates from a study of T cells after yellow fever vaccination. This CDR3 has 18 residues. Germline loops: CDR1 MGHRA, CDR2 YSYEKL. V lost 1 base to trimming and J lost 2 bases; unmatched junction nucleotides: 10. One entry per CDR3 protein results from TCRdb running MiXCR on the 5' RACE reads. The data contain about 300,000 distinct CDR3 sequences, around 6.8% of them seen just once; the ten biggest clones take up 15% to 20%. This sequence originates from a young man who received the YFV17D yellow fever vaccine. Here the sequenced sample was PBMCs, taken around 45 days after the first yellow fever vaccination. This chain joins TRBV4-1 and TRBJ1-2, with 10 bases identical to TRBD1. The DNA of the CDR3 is TGCGCCAGCAGCCAAGTAGGCCCGGGACAGGGGTCAAACTATGGCTACACCTTC. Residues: CASSQVGPGQGSNYGYTF.